This T cell receptor (beta chain) originates from a study of blood T cells in healthy people across ages. Findings of the study overall: Shifts in expanded clonotypes may have been confounded by donor CMV status, which was unknown. Any conclusive comparison of naive versus antigen-experienced cells was prevented by using unsorted PBMCs.

The CDR3 is made up of 14 amino acids. Germline V lookup: CDR1 SNHLY, CDR2 FYNNEI. Trimming removed 6 bases from V and 3 bases from J, with 14 bases in between. In regard to this clonotype: Its antigen is not known.

A J-beta primer mix and a sample-barcoded 5' primer were used in a second PCR of about 6 to 12 cycles. The template-switch adaptor, which had 12 random nucleotides, put a tag on each cDNA molecule. TCRdb passed the 5' RACE reads through MiXCR, listing each CDR3 protein once. The data hold fewer than 900,000 distinct CDR3 sequences, with roughly 45% observed a single time. The TCR was taken from a woman between 55 and 75 years old in good health. The chain joins TRBV2 to TRBJ1-2; TRBD1 is a possible D gene (6 bases). The sample taken for sequencing was blood. In nucleotides, the CDR3 is TGTGCCAGCAGCAAGGACAGCTCCTACTATGGCTACACCTTC. Translated: CASSKDSSYYGYTF.